What follows is one T cell receptor beta chain and its context. What it binds is unknown. The CDR3 loop spans 15 amino acids. The germline V gene encodes CDR1 SGHTA and CDR2 FQGTGA. Trimming pared 5 bases from V and 4 bases from J, leaving 17 bases between. The source of the sample is a study of T cell responses to AZD1222 COVID-19 vaccine. The study, taken as a whole, reports: Repertoire samples came only from after the peak T cell response.

The protocol was immunoSEQ multiplex PCR, while the TCRdb copy is restricted to in-frame clones and leaves out a portion. This sample has around 150,000 clones; roughly 94% occur once, and the top ten carry roughly 4.4%. The chain joins TRBV7-3 to TRBJ2-5; TRBD1 might be the D (6 bases). This receptor was taken from an adult in good health. The sequencing used peripheral blood, collected on day 0 of MenACWY control vaccination. CDR3 in amino acids: CASSLAGAVGETQYF. Here the CDR3 DNA reads TGTGCCAGCAGCCTAGCAGGGGCGGTTGGAGAGACCCAGTACTTC. The complete variable domain, with remaining parts taken from reference TRBV7-3 and TRBJ2-5, reads GAGVSQTPSNKVTEKGKYVELRCDPISGHTALYWYRQSLGQGPEFLIYFQGTGAADDSGLPNDRFFAVRPEGSVSTLKIQRTERGDSAVYLCASSLAGAVGETQYFGPGTRLLVL.